Listed below are T cell receptor beta chains from one sample, sequenced in a study of T cell changes during pregnancy in multiple sclerosis. Sequencing was performed with immunoSEQ multiplex PCR; in TCRdb, only in-frame clones are kept and a portion is missing. The table lists some 97,000 clones, around 92% of them singletons. Source: peripheral blood, taken before pregnancy. These TCRs come from a female donor with multiple sclerosis, enrolled in a pregnancy study. CDR3s include the opening cysteine and the closing phenylalanine or tryptophan. Fields, in order: D gene, J gene, clone size, V gene, CDR3 DNA, CDR3 protein. The D gene is left open where the match is weak. Not all rows give a size; the values are once, few, many and, for expanded clones, a class.

>TRBD2|TRBJ2-2|NA|TRBV5-4
TGTGCCAGCAGCTTAGGCCTAGCGGGCACCGGGGAGCTGTTTTTT
CASSLGLAGTGELFF
>NA|TRBJ1-1|NA|TRBV11-2
TGTGCCAGCAGCAACACAGGTAACACTGAAGCTTTCTTT
CASSNTGNTEAFF
>TRBD1|TRBJ2-5|NA|TRBV27
TGTGCCAGCAGCGGGGACAGGGCAGAGACCCAGTACTTC
CASSGDRAETQYF
>NA|TRBJ2-1|NA|TRBV19
TGTGCCAGTAGTATGAGCGGCGATGAGCAGTTCTTC
CASSMSGDEQFF
>NA|TRBJ2-7|NA|TRBV27
TGTGCCAGCAGTCCCTCCCCGGGACACGGCGGAAACGAGCAGTACTTC
CASSPSPGHGGNEQYF
>TRBD1|TRBJ1-2|NA|TRBV4-1
TGCGCCAGCAGCCAAGTATTTGGGGACAGGGATTTATATGGCTACACCTTC
CASSQVFGDRDLYGYTF
>TRBD2|TRBJ2-5|NA|TRBV29-1
TGCAGCGTCCGGACTAGCCTTAATAGGGAGACCCAGTACTTC
CSVRTSLNRETQYF
>TRBD2|TRBJ2-3|once|TRBV6-6
TGTGCCAGCAGTTACTCGACTAGCGGGAGTTCCGATACGCAGTATTTT
CASSYSTSGSSDTQYF
>TRBD2|TRBJ2-2|NA|TRBV28
TGTGCCAGCAGGCCAAGGACAGGTAGCGGGAGGGACACCGGGGAGCTGTTTTTT
CASRPRTGSGRDTGELFF
>TRBD1|TRBJ2-1|NA|TRBV19
TGTGCCAGTAGTATCGGGACAGGGTACAATGAGCAGTTCTTC
CASSIGTGYNEQFF
>TRBD1|TRBJ2-1|NA|TRBV7-8
TGTGCCAGCAGCTTCCAGGGGGCCACCTACAATGAGCAGTTCTTC
CASSFQGATYNEQFF
>TRBD2|TRBJ2-7|NA|TRBV7-9
TGTGCCAGCAGCCCCTGGACTAGCGGGAGGTACGAGCAGTACTTC
CASSPWTSGRYEQYF
>NA|TRBJ1-1|NA|TRBV18
TGTGCCAGCTCACCTGGGGGGTCGCACACTGAAGCTTTCTTT
CASSPGGSHTEAFF
>NA|TRBJ1-1|NA|TRBV4-3
TGCGCCAGCTCCCCTCAACCGGGGGGTGGAACTGAAGCTTTCTTT
CASSPQPGGGTEAFF
>NA|TRBJ2-2|NA|TRBV29-1
TGCAGCGTTGTGACCGGGGCCGGGGAGCTGTTTTTT
CSVVTGAGELFF
>NA|TRBJ1-1|NA|TRBV7-9
TGTGCCAGCAGCCCCCTGGACAGTCCCCTGGGTGAGGCTTTCTTT
CASSPLDSPLGEAFF
>TRBD1|TRBJ1-1|NA|TRBV2
TGTGCCAGCACCATTGGACAGGGGATATGGCACACTGAAGCTTTCTTT
CASTIGQGIWHTEAFF
>NA|TRBJ2-7|NA|TRBV30
TGTGCCTGGAGTGTACGAGAGCGTTACGAGCAGTACTTC
CAWSVRERYEQYF
>TRBD1|TRBJ1-5|NA|TRBV5-6
TGTGCCAGCAGCTTGGGCAGGGGGAGCAATCAGCCCCAGCATTTT
CASSLGRGSNQPQHF
>NA|TRBJ1-5|NA|TRBV4-3
TGCGCCAGCAGCCAAGATGACGGGGGGGATCAGCCCCAGCATTTT
CASSQDDGGDQPQHF
>NA|TRBJ2-5|NA|TRBV7-7
TGTGCCAGCAGCCCTCTAGTCGGCTGGGAGACCCAGTACTTC
CASSPLVGWETQYF
>TRBD2|TRBJ2-1|NA|TRBV7-7
TGTGCCAGCAGCCCGAGCGGGAGAGGCTACAATGAGCAGTTCTTC
CASSPSGRGYNEQFF
>NA|TRBJ2-3|once|TRBV19
TGTGCCAGTAGTATCCAGACAGGCTACACAGATACGCAGTATTTT
CASSIQTGYTDTQYF
>TRBD2|TRBJ2-2|NA|TRBV27
TGTGCCAGCAGTTTAGTAACCCATCGGACTAGATCGGGCACCGGGGAGCTGTTTTTT
CASSLVTHRTRSGTGELFF
>NA|TRBJ1-3|NA|TRBV9
TGTGCCACCTTTCCCCAGGGTCCTGGAAACACCATATATTTT
CATFPQGPGNTIYF
>NA|TRBJ1-5|NA|TRBV27
TGTGCCAGCAGTTTTGGGGCTGGCAATCAGCCCCAGCATTTT
CASSFGAGNQPQHF
>TRBD1|TRBJ1-2|NA|TRBV5-4
TGTGCCAGCAGCTTGGGACAGGGGGCGCCTGGCTACACCTTC
CASSLGQGAPGYTF
>NA|TRBJ2-1|NA|TRBV2
TGTGCCAGCAAGGCGGGTACCTACAATGAGCAGTTCTTC
CASKAGTYNEQFF
>TRBD2|TRBJ2-3|NA|TRBV27
TGTGCCAGCAGTCCTAGACTGGCGGGAGGCCTTCGATCTAGCACAGATACGCAGTATTTT
CASSPRLAGGLRSSTDTQYF
>TRBD2|TRBJ2-5|NA|TRBV29-1
TGCAGCGTTGAAGTCGATTCGGGGGGCCAGTACTTC
CSVEVDSGGQYF
>NA|TRBJ1-4|NA|TRBV27
TGTGCCAGCAGTTTGGGCCGGGGGGAAAAACTGTTTTTT
CASSLGRGEKLFF
>TRBD1|TRBJ2-7|NA|TRBV10-3
TGTGCCATCAAAGGGACAGGTAGCTCCTACGAGCAGTACTTC
CAIKGTGSSYEQYF
>TRBD2|TRBJ2-1|NA|TRBV7-6
TGTGCCAGCAGCTCGGGACTAGCGGGAGGATCATACAATGAGCAGTTCTTC
CASSSGLAGGSYNEQFF
>TRBD2|TRBJ2-1|once|TRBV2
TGTGCCAGCAGTGAAGAGGGACTAAGGAAATCTGAGCAGTTCTTC
CASSEEGLRKSEQFF
>TRBD2|TRBJ2-1|NA|TRBV30
TGTGCCTGGACAATACTAGCGGGAGGTGTTTACAATGAGCAGTTCTTC
CAWTILAGGVYNEQFF
>TRBD1|TRBJ1-1|NA|TRBV30
TGTGCCTGGAGTCGGACAGGGGGCACTGAAGCTTTCTTT
CAWSRTGGTEAFF
>NA|TRBJ1-1|NA|TRBV7-2
TGTGCCAGCAGCTTGGGGAGCAGCGGGAACACTGAAGCTTTCTTT
CASSLGSSGNTEAFF
>TRBD2|TRBJ2-2|NA|TRBV30
TGTGCCTGGACCGGACTAGGGACCGGGGAGCTGTTTTTT
CAWTGLGTGELFF
>TRBD2|TRBJ2-5|NA|TRBV9
TGTGCCAGCAGCGCCGGACTAGCGGGAGTCCAAGAGACCCAGTACTTC
CASSAGLAGVQETQYF
>TRBD2|TRBJ2-2|NA|TRBV27
TGTGCCAGCAGTTGGTCCAGCGGGAGGGTCGCCACCGGGGAGCTGTTTTTT
CASSWSSGRVATGELFF
>TRBD1|TRBJ2-5|NA|TRBV5-1
TGCGCCAGCAGCTTGGCCTCGACAGGGCGAGAGACCCAGTACTTC
CASSLASTGRETQYF
>NA|TRBJ1-2|NA|TRBV4-1
TGCGCCAGCAGCCAAGGGGGCGATGGCTACACCTTC
CASSQGGDGYTF
>TRBD1|TRBJ1-1|NA|TRBV28
TGTGCCAGCAGGGGACCGGGACAGCATTTCGGGGGCACTGAAGCTTTCTTT
CASRGPGQHFGGTEAFF